Shown below are 2 T cell receptor beta chains from a single sample sequenced in a study of response to subunit inactivated influenza vaccine. TCRdb reanalysed the RT-PCR reads using MiXCR and keeps one entry per CDR3 protein. Counted here are some 640,000 distinct CDR3 sequences, approximately 15% occurring once; the ten biggest clones make up less than 7%. The sample was PBMCs from blood, taken less than 15 days before vaccination. These receptors all come from a man in his fifties or sixties who received an inactivated influenza vaccine.

This chain uses TRBV2 with TRBJ2-6, with 7 positions matching TRBD1. Germline loops: CDR1 SNHLY, CDR2 FYNNEI. The CDR3 contains 19 residues. Unmatched junction bases numbered 9, after V lost 1 base and J lost 0 bases. This CDR3 is CASSEEQGVSNSGANVLTF. The CDR3 region has the DNA TGTGCCAGCAGTGAAGAGCAGGGGGTATCGAACTCTGGGGCCAACGTCCTGACTTTC.

The chain couples TRBV30 to TRBJ2-1; D remains ambiguous. CDR1 and CDR2 from the germline V gene are GTSNPN and SVGIG (reference sequence). CDR3 length: 16 residues. V lost 3 bases and J 8 bases, leaving 23 bases between the germline ends. For the CDR3, the DNA is TGTGCCTGGAGGGTGGGCGACCTTAGGGTGGAGCATGAGCAGTTCTTC. Amino acid sequence: CAWRVGDLRVEHEQFF.